The clone carrying this TCR beta chain was found once. V lost 2 bases to trimming and J lost 1 base, with 9 bases between them. The length of the CDR3 is 14 residues. Germline CDR1 and CDR2: SGDLS and YYNGEE. Original analysis: Reference gene primer amplification yielded estimated nucleated cell counts. Generated by immunoSEQ multiplex PCR, the TCRdb table keeps only in-frame clones and is missing some. The D gene and trimming were derived from the DNA, and the V and J assignments and clone size from that table. The sample contains about 90,000 clones, about nine tenths of which appear only once. The sample is drawn from a study of blood T cell repertoires in COVID-19. Study-level information: Whether acute or convalescent, the COVID-19 samples came from the United States, Italy and Spain.

The TCR was taken from a human donor with active COVID-19. The donor label of this sample is uncertain. Material: peripheral blood. V usage is TRBV9 and J usage is TRBJ2-5; D is perhaps TRBD1 (6 bases). CDR3 DNA: TGTGCCAGCAGCGTGACAGGCGCCCAAGAGACCCAGTACTTC. This translates into CASSVTGAQETQYF.